These 30 T cell receptor beta chains were all obtained from the same sample, sequenced in a study of cytomegalovirus exposure and HLA in healthy donors. 60 Vbeta and 13 Jbeta primers were used in PCR. The table came from immunoSEQ multiplex PCR; TCRdb's copy has only in-frame clones and leaves some out. The sample has approximately 110,000 clones. Sequencing was done on a sample of PBMCs. Source of these receptors: a man aged 50 or older in good health and CMV-seronegative.

The genes are TRBV7-2 and TRBJ1-1, with D uncertain. The V gene lost 5 bases and the J gene lost 5 bases, with 15 bases spanning the gap. Germline V gene lookup returns CDR1 SGHTA and CDR2 FQGNSA. This CDR3 spans 14 amino acids. CDR3 DNA sequence: TGTGCCAGCAGCCGAGGTAGCCCGGGGACTGAAGCTTTCTTT. Protein sequence: CASSRGSPGTEAFF.

This sequence joins TRBV18 and TRBJ1-3; TRBD1 might be the D (6 bases). V was shortened by 5 bases and J by 0 bases, with 14 bases between the two germline ends. The length of the CDR3 is 16 residues. CDR1 is KGHSH and CDR2 is LQKENI in the germline V gene. The CDR3 DNA sequence: TGTGCCAGCTCATGGCAGGACAGCGCCTCTGGAAACACCATATATTTT. It is translated as CASSWQDSASGNTIYF.

This rearrangement joins TRBV6-5 to TRBJ2-5, with 10 bases aligning to TRBD2. CDR3 size: 15 residues. Trimming at V came to 6 bases and at J to 5 bases, leaving 9 bases not matched to a gene. Germline loops: CDR1 MNHEY, CDR2 SVGAGI. CDR3 protein: CASSPSGRAGETQYF. Here the CDR3 DNA reads TGTGCCAGCAGCCCGAGCGGGAGGGCCGGGGAGACCCAGTACTTC.

The rearrangement uses TRBV12-5 and TRBJ2-7, with 8 bases identical to TRBD1. Germline-derived CDR1 and CDR2 are LGHNT and FRNRAP. V gave up 1 base and J gave up 4 bases; unmatched junction bases: 6. This CDR3 spans 15 amino acids. The CDR3 DNA reads TGTGCTAGTGGTTTGGCGACAGGGGCCCCATACGAGCAGTACTTC. This sequence encodes CASGLATGAPYEQYF.

V usage is TRBV5-1 and J usage is TRBJ2-7, with a tentative D call TRBD2 (6 bases). The germline V gene has CDR1 SGHRS and CDR2 YFSETQ. The V gene lost 4 bases and the J gene lost 5 bases, with 25 bases spanning the gap. The CDR3 has 17 amino acids. CDR3 sequence (DNA): TGCGCCAGCAGCCCGCAGGGACCATTCGGAGGGGAGGACGAGCAGTACTTC. This codes for CASSPQGPFGGEDEQYF.

The rearrangement joins TRBV4-3 to TRBJ2-3; 7 positions match TRBD2. Per germline, CDR1 LGHNA and CDR2 YSLEER. With V trimmed by 0 bases and J by 6 bases, 9 bases remained unmatched. The CDR3 extends over 16 amino acids. CDR3 protein: CASSQDGGGWMDTQYF. CDR3 in DNA: TGCGCCAGCAGCCAAGATGGGGGAGGGTGGATGGATACGCAGTATTTT.

V and J are TRBV5-3 and TRBJ2-7; D is undetermined. TRBV5-3 is sorted into the ORF group, with uncertain function. Trimming took 5 bases from V and 8 from J, leaving 14 bases between them. This CDR3 is 12 amino acids long. CDR3 in amino acids: CARRFNTPQQYF. The CDR3 DNA follows: TGTGCCAGAAGATTTAACACCCCTCAGCAGTACTTC.

The chain is built from TRBV19 and TRBJ2-2, with 9 positions matching TRBD2. V dropped 7 bases and J dropped 6; count of bases not matched to a gene: 6. CDR3 length: 14 residues. Germline V gene data show CDR1 as LNHDA and CDR2 as SQIVND (reference sequence). In DNA form, the CDR3 reads TGTGCCAGTATGATAGCGGGAGCCTCCGGGGAGCTGTTTTTT. This sequence encodes CASMIAGASGELFF.

The chain uses TRBV27 and TRBJ1-4; no firm D call. Germline CDR1 reads MNHEY; CDR2 reads SMNVEV (reference sequence). V was pared by 6 bases and J by 2 bases, with 16 bases between. This CDR3 is 16 amino acids long. The CDR3 loop reads CASSATVSVTNEKLFF. DNA for the CDR3: TGTGCCAGCAGCGCAACCGTTTCGGTCACTAATGAAAAACTGTTTTTT.

The CDR3 region has the DNA TGTGCCAGCAGCCCGTCCCGGGACAGGGACGAGCAGTACTTC. This encodes CASSPSRDRDEQYF. The gene calls are TRBV7-9 and TRBJ2-7; 9 nucleotides agree with TRBD1. Trimming at V came to 5 bases and at J to 5 bases, leaving 7 bases not matched to a gene. CDR1 and CDR2 from the germline V gene are SEHNR and FQNEAQ (reference sequence). CDR3 length: 14 residues.

This chain uses TRBV5-1 with TRBJ2-1; 12 bases map to TRBD2. CDR3 length: 15 amino acids. The germline gives CDR1 SGHRS, CDR2 YFSETQ. The ends lost 4 bases at V and 2 bases at J; junction bases unmatched: 1. The CDR3 DNA follows: TGCGCCAGCAGCAGGACTAGCGGGACCTACAATGAGCAGTTCTTC. Residues: CASSRTSGTYNEQFF.

The chain has TRBV20-1 and TRBJ2-3; no reliable D call. The CDR3 is 10 amino acids. V lost 4 bases, J lost 9 bases, and 8 bases lay in between. Germline CDR1 reads DFQATT; CDR2 reads SNEGSKA (reference sequence). The chain's CDR3 is CSATAGTQYF. CDR3 in DNA: TGCAGTGCTACTGCCGGGACGCAGTATTTT.

The chain joins TRBV7-2 to TRBJ2-5, with D possibly being TRBD1 (6 bases). Judging by the DNA end, TRBJ2-7 fits better; the J call may be wrong. The germline V gene has CDR1 SGHTA and CDR2 FQGNSA. The CDR3 length is 15 residues. The CDR3 nucleotides read TGTGCCAGCAGCCTCGGGACAAGGTCGACCTACGAGCAGTACTTC. Translation: CASSLGTRSTYEQYF.

The V gene is TRBV19, the J gene TRBJ2-7; 7 nucleotides line up with TRBD1. With V trimmed by 5 bases and J by 3 bases, 10 bases remained unmatched. The length of the CDR3 is 15 residues. Germline V gives CDR1 LNHDA, CDR2 SQIVND (reference sequence). Here the CDR3 reads CASSQRMGQSYEQYF. CDR3 nucleotides: TGTGCCAGTAGTCAACGAATGGGACAGAGCTACGAGCAGTACTTC.

This sequence joins TRBV9 and TRBJ1-1, with no clear D. Germline V lookup: CDR1 SGDLS, CDR2 YYNGEE. The CDR3 consists of 13 residues. V was shortened by 4 bases and J by 0 bases, with 7 bases between the two germline ends. The CDR3 sequence: CASSPQLNTEAFF. Written as DNA, the CDR3 is TGTGCCAGCAGCCCCCAATTGAACACTGAAGCTTTCTTT.

The V and J genes are TRBV5-1 and TRBJ2-5; TRBD1 is a possible D gene (6 bases). V lost 0 bases to trimming and J lost 5 bases, with 11 bases between them. Germline CDR1 reads SGHRS; CDR2 reads YFSETQ. The CDR3 extends over 14 amino acids. The CDR3, as DNA: TGCGCCAGCAGCTTGGGGACAGTCGTTGAGACCCAGTACTTC. This encodes CASSLGTVVETQYF.

This chain links TRBV18 with TRBJ1-2; D unresolved. Trimming took 0 bases from V and 6 from J, leaving 14 bases between them. This CDR3 has 15 amino acids. Germline values: CDR1 KGHSH, CDR2 LQKENI. The DNA of the CDR3 is TGTGCCAGCTCACCACCGTCCATAGAACTCCATGGCTACACCTTC. This codes for CASSPPSIELHGYTF.

The chain has TRBV5-4 and TRBJ1-1; D ambiguous. This CDR3 contains 14 residues. The germline V gene has CDR1 SGHNT and CDR2 YYREEE (reference sequence). Trimming took 5 bases from V and 4 from J, leaving 15 bases between them. For the CDR3, the DNA is TGTGCCAGCAGTTTTGACCCGGCGGGCACTGAAGCTTTCTTT. As protein: CASSFDPAGTEAFF.

This rearrangement joins TRBV7-2 to TRBJ2-3; 12 positions match TRBD2. The CDR3 has 15 residues. V trimming: 2 bases; J trimming: 5 bases; junction bases outside the gene matches: 2. Germline-derived CDR1 and CDR2 are SGHTA and FQGNSA. The CDR3 loop is CASSLRLAGVDTQYF. CDR3 DNA: TGTGCCAGCAGCTTAAGACTAGCGGGAGTAGATACGCAGTATTTT. Looking up the rest from reference TRBV7-2 and TRBJ2-3 gives the full variable domain: GAGVSQSPSNKVTEKGKDVELRCDPISGHTALYWYRQSLGQGLEFLIYFQGNSAPDKSGLPSDRFSAERTGGSVSTLTIQRTQQEDSAVYLCASSLRLAGVDTQYFGPGTRLTVL.

This rearrangement joins TRBV27 to TRBJ1-2, with 7 bases fitting TRBD1. Germline assignment: CDR1 MNHEY and CDR2 SMNVEV (reference sequence). The J segment lost 7 bases and the V segment lost 6 bases, leaving 11 bases of the junction unmatched. The length of the CDR3 is 14 residues. The CDR3 coding sequence is TGTGCCAGCAGGATTTTACAGGGGTCGGGTGGCTACACCTTC. Its protein product is CASRILQGSGGYTF.

The gene calls are TRBV5-6 and TRBJ1-2; TRBD1 might be the D (6 bases). The CDR3 covers 16 residues. Germline CDR1 is SGHDT and CDR2 is YYEEEE. V was pared by 1 base and J by 4 bases, with 17 bases between. The CDR3 DNA is TGTGCCAGCAGCTTGCCCGGGACACGGCGGCTCTATGGCTACACCTTC. As protein: CASSLPGTRRLYGYTF.

V gene TRBV6-5 combines with J gene TRBJ1-4; 8 bases map to TRBD1. The CDR3 totals 15 residues. Per germline, CDR1 MNHEY and CDR2 SVGAGI. V shed 2 bases, J shed 7 bases, and the junction held 6 bases outside the gene matches. CDR3 loop: CASSYGAGGGEKLFF. CDR3 in DNA: TGTGCCAGCAGTTACGGGGCAGGGGGCGGTGAAAAACTGTTTTTT.

The chain links TRBV7-9 to TRBJ1-2, with TRBD1 identical over 7 bases. Germline lookup yields CDR1 SEHNR and CDR2 FQNEAQ (reference sequence). The CDR3 contains 16 residues. V shed 10 bases, J shed 0 bases, and the junction held 14 bases outside the gene matches. The CDR3 is CAIPQGVGLTNYGYTF. In nucleotides, the CDR3 is TGTGCCATACCTCAGGGGGTAGGCCTAACTAACTATGGCTACACCTTC. Complete variable domain (other parts from reference TRBV7-9 and TRBJ1-2): DTGVSQNPRHKITKRGQNVTFRCDPISEHNRLYWYRQTLGQGPEFLTYFQNEAQLEKSRLLSDRFSAERPKGSFSTLEIQRTEQGDSAMYLCAIPQGVGLTNYGYTFGSGTRLTVV.

V gene TRBV6-1 combines with J gene TRBJ2-1, with 10 bases aligning to TRBD1. Germline loops: CDR1 MNHNS, CDR2 SASEGT. The length of the CDR3 is 14 residues. Trimming cost V 7 bases and J 6 bases; bases outside gene matches: 6. CDR3 DNA sequence: TGTGCCAGCAAGAGGGACAGGGGTCTCAATGAGCAGTTCTTC. This gives the protein CASKRDRGLNEQFF.

The chain is built from TRBV2 and TRBJ2-3, with 9 bases lining up with TRBD2. Germline assignment: CDR1 SNHLY and CDR2 FYNNEI. J was trimmed by 1 base and V by 6 bases; bases with no gene match: 14. The CDR3 length is 18 residues. In DNA form, the CDR3 reads TGTGCCAGCAGCGCCGGGTTTACGACTAGCGGACGCACAGATACGCAGTATTTT. Its protein is CASSAGFTTSGRTDTQYF.

This chain links TRBV18 with TRBJ1-1, with no clear D. Germline loops: CDR1 KGHSH, CDR2 LQKENI. V gave up 3 bases and J gave up 0 bases, with 11 bases separating them. The CDR3 covers 15 residues. In nucleotides, the CDR3 is TGTGCCAGCTCACCGAACAGAATCATGAACACTGAAGCTTTCTTT. Its translation is CASSPNRIMNTEAFF.

For the CDR3, the DNA is TGTGCCAGCAGTTACGGAGAGACCCAGTACTTC. Residues: CASSYGETQYF. The V gene is TRBV9, the J gene TRBJ2-5; no reliable D call. V was clipped by 5 bases and J by 4 bases, with 6 bases between them. Germline CDR1 is SGDLS and CDR2 is YYNGEE. The CDR3 runs 11 residues.

This chain joins TRBV28 and TRBJ1-2; D is unresolved. Trimming stripped 4 bases from V and 2 bases from J, with 11 bases between. The germline CDR1 and CDR2 sequences are MDHEN and SYDVKM. This CDR3 contains 14 residues. The CDR3 loop is CASSYLGENYGYTF. The CDR3 nucleotides are TGTGCCAGCAGTTATCTCGGGGAGAACTATGGCTACACCTTC.

This chain joins TRBV7-2 and TRBJ2-3; tentative D call: TRBD2 (5 bases). Trimming took 1 base from V and 6 from J, leaving 8 bases between them. The CDR3 contains 13 residues. Germline CDR1 and CDR2: SGHTA and FQGNSA. The DNA for the CDR3 is TGTGCCAGCAGCTTAGGGGGAGCTGATACGCAGTATTTT. This gives the protein CASSLGGADTQYF.

The genes are TRBV4-3 and TRBJ1-2; TRBD1 is a possible D gene (6 bases). This CDR3 comprises 15 residues. Trimming stripped 0 bases from V and 3 bases from J, with 11 bases between. Germline V gene data show CDR1 as LGHNA and CDR2 as YSLEER. CDR3 nucleotide sequence: TGCGCCAGCAGCCAAGATGTTGGGGGCGACTATGGCTACACCTTC. This sequence encodes CASSQDVGGDYGYTF.